This T cell receptor (beta chain) is from a study of cytomegalovirus exposure and HLA in healthy donors. In the PCR, 60 Vbeta and 13 Jbeta primers were used. Clones were sequenced by immunoSEQ multiplex PCR, and TCRdb holds only the in-frame ones, with some missing. The top ten hold less than 2% of the sample, which has approximately 210,000 clones, over 75% seen once. General study points: Reportedly, fewer N-insertions than the approximately 700-donor mean appeared in an Asian-associated ancestry cluster in a later analysis.

On this clone itself: The antigen is not known.

Germline CDR1 reads MNHEY; CDR2 reads SVGAGI. V lost 3 bases, J lost 0 bases, and 6 bases lay in between. The CDR3 runs to 15 residues. This TCR was sampled from a male donor in good health and CMV-seronegative. The chain has TRBV6-5 and TRBJ1-6; D perhaps matches TRBD1 (5 bases). Source material: PBMCs. CDR3 residues: CASSYDSSYNSPLHF. CDR3 DNA: TGTGCCAGCAGTTATGACAGCTCCTATAATTCACCCCTCCACTTT.